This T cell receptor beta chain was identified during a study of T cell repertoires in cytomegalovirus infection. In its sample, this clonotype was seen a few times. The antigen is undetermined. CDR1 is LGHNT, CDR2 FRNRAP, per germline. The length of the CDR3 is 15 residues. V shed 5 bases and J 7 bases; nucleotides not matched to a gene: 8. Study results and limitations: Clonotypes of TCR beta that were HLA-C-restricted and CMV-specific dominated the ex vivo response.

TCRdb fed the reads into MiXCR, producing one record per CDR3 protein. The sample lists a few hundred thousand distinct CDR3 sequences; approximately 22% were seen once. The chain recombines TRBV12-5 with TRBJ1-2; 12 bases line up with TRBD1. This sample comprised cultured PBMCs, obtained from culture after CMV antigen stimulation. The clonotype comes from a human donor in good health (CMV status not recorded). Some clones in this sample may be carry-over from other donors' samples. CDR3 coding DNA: TGTGCTAGTGGTAACCCGGGACAGGGGGCCGTTGGCTACACCTTC. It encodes CASGNPGQGAVGYTF.